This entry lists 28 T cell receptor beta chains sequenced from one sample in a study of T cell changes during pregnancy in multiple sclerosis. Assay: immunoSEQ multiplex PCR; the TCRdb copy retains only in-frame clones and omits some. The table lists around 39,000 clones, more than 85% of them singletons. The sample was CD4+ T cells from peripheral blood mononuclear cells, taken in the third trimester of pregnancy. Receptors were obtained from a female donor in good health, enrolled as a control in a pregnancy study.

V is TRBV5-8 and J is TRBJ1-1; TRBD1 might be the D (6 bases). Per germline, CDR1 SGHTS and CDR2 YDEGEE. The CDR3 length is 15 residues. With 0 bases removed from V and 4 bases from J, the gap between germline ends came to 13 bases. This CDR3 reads CASSLARGGLTEAFF. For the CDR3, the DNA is TGTGCCAGCAGCTTGGCAAGGGGGGGCCTCACTGAAGCTTTCTTT.

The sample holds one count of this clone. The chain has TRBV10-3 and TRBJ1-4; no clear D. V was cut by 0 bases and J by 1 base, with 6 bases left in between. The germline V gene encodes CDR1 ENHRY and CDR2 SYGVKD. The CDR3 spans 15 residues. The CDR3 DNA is TGTGCCATCAGTGAGTCGGTTAGAACTAATGAAAAACTGTTTTTT. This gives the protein CAISESVRTNEKLFF.

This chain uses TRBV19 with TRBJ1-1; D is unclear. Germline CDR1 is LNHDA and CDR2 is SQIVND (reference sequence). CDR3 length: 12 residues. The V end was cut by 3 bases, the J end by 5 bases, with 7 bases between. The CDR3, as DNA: TGTGCCAGTAGTATTGGAGAGACTGAAGCTTTCTTT. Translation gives CASSIGETEAFF. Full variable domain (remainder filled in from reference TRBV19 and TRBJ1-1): DGGITQSPKYLFRKEGQNVTLSCEQNLNHDAMYWYRQDPGQGLRLIYYSQIVNDFQKGDIAEGYSVSREKKESFPLTVTSAQKNPTAFYLCASSIGETEAFFGQGTRLTVV.

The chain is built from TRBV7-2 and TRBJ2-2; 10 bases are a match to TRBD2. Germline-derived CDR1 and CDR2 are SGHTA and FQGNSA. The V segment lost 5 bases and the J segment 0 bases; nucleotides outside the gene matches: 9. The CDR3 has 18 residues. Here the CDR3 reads CASSLHLAGASNTGELFF. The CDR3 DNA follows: TGTGCCAGCAGCCTCCACCTAGCGGGGGCCTCGAACACCGGGGAGCTGTTTTTT. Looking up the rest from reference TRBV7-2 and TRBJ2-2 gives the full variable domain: GAGVSQSPSNKVTEKGKDVELRCDPISGHTALYWYRQSLGQGLEFLIYFQGNSAPDKSGLPSDRFSAERTGGSVSTLTIQRTQQEDSAVYLCASSLHLAGASNTGELFFGEGSRLTVL.

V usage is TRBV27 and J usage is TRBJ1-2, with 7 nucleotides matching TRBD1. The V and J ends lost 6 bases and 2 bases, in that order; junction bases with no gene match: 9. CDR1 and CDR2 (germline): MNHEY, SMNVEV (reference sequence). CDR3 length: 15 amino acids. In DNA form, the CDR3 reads TGTGCCAGCAGCTACTCTCCGACAGGGAACTATGGCTACACCTTC. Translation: CASSYSPTGNYGYTF.

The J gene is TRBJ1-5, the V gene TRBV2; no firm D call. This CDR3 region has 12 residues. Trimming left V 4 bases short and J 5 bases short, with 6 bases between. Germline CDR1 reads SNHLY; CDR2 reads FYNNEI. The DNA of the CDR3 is TGTGCCAGCAGTGGAAGCCATCAGCCCCAGCATTTT. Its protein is CASSGSHQPQHF.

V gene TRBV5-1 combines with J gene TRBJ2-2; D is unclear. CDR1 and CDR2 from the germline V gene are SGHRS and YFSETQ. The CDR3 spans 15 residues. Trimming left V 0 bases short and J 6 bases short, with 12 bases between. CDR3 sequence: CASSLAAWSAGELFF. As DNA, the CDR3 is TGCGCCAGCAGCTTGGCGGCGTGGAGCGCCGGGGAGCTGTTTTTT.

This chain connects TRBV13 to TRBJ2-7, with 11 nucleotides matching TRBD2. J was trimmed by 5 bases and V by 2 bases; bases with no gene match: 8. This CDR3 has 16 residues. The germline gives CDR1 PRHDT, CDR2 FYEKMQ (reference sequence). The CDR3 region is CASSLRPSGGRNEQYF. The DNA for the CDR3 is TGTGCCAGCAGCTTACGGCCTAGCGGGGGGAGAAACGAGCAGTACTTC. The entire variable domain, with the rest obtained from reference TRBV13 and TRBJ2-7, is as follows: AAGVIQSPRHLIKEKRETATLKCYPIPRHDTVYWYQQGPGQDPQFLISFYEKMQSDKGSIPDRFSAQQFSDYHSELNMSSLELGDSALYFCASSLRPSGGRNEQYFGPGTRLTVT.

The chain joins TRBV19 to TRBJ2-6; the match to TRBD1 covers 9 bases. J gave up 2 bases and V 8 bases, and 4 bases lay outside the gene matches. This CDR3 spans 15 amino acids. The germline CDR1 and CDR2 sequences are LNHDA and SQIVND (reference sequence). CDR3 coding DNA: TGTGCCAGTCGACAGGGGGTCACTGGGGCCAACGTCCTGACTTTC. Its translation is CASRQGVTGANVLTF.

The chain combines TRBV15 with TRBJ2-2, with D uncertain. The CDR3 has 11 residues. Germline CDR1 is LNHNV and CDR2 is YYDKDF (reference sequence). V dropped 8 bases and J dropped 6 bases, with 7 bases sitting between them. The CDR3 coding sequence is TGTGCCACCCGGTTGGCCGGGGAGCTGTTTTTT. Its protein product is CATRLAGELFF.

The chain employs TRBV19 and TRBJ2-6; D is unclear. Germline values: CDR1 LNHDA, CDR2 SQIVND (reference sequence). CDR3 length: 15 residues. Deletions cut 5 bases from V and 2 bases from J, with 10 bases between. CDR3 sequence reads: CASSLPAAGANVLTF. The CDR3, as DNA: TGTGCCAGTAGTCTGCCGGCGGCTGGGGCCAACGTCCTGACTTTC.

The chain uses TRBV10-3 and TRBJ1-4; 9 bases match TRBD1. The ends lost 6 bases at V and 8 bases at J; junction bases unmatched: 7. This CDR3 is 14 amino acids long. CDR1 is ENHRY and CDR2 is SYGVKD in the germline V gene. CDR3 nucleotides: TGTGCCATCAGGGCGGGACAGGGAAAGGAAAAACTGTTTTTT. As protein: CAIRAGQGKEKLFF.

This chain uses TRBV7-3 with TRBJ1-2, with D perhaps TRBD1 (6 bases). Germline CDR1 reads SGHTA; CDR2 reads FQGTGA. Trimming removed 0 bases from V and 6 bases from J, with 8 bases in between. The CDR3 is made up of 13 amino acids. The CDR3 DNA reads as TGTGCCAGCAGCTTAACTGCAGGGGATGGCTACACCTTC. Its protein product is CASSLTAGDGYTF.

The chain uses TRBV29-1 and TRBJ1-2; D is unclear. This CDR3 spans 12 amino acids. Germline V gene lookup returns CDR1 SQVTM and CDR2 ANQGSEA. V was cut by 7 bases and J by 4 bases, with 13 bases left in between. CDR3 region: CSGLVGFYGYTF. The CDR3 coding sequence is TGCAGCGGGTTGGTCGGTTTCTATGGCTACACCTTC.

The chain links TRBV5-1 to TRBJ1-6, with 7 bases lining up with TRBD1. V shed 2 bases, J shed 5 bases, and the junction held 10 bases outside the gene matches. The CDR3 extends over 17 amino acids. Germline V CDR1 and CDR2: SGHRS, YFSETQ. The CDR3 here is CASSLARQGRNNSPLHF. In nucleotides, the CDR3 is TGCGCCAGCAGCTTAGCCCGACAGGGCAGGAATAATTCACCCCTCCACTTT.

CDR3 DNA sequence: TGCGCCAGCAGCTTGGTCGCGGGGGGGGCCCAAGAGACCCAGTACTTC. It translates to CASSLVAGGAQETQYF. This sequence joins TRBV5-1 and TRBJ2-5; TRBD2 matches at 9 bases. This CDR3 has 16 amino acids. V lost 0 bases, J lost 1 base, and 4 bases stayed unmatched. CDR1 SGHRS and CDR2 YFSETQ come from the germline V gene.

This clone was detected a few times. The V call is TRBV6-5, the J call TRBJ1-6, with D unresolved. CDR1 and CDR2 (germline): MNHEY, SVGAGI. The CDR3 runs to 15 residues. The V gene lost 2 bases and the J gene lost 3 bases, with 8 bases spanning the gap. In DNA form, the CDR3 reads TGTGCCAGCAGTTACAGCTCGAACTATAATTCACCCCTCCACTTT. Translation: CASSYSSNYNSPLHF.

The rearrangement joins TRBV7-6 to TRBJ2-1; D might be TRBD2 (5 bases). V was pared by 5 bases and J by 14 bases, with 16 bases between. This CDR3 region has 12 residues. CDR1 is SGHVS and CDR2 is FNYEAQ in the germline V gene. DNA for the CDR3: TGTGCCAGCAGCCCCGGGAATTGGTGGGAGTTCTTC. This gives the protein CASSPGNWWEFF.

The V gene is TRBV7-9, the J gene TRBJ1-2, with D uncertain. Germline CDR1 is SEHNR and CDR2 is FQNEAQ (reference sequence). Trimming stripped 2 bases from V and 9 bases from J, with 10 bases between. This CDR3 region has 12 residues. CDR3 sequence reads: CASSLRFDSYTF. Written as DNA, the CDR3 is TGTGCCAGCAGCTTACGATTCGACAGCTACACCTTC.

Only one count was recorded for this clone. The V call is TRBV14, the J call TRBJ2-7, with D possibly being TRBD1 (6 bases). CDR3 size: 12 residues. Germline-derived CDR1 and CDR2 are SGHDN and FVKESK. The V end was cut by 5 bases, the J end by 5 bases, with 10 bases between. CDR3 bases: TGTGCCAGCAGCAAACAGGGCCACGAGCAGTACTTC. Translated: CASSKQGHEQYF.

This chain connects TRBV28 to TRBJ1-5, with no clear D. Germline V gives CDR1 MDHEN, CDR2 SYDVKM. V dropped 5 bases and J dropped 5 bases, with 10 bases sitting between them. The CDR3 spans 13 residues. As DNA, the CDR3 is TGTGCCAGCAGTACGGGATCTCATCAGCCCCAGCATTTT. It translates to CASSTGSHQPQHF.

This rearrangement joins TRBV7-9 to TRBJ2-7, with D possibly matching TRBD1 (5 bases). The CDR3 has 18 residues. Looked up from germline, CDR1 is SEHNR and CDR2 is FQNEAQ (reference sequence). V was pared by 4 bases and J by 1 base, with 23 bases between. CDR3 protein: CASSSWQGLVGRSYEQYF. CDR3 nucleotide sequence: TGTGCCAGCAGCTCGTGGCAGGGATTGGTAGGACGGTCCTACGAGCAGTACTTC.

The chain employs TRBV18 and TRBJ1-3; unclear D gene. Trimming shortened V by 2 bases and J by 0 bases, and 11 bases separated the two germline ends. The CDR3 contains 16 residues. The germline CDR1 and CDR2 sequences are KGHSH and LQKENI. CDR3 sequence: CASSPYSFHSGNTIYF. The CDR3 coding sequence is TGTGCCAGCTCACCATACTCATTCCACTCTGGAAACACCATATATTTT.

Written as DNA, the CDR3 is TGCAGCGTTGGGGACAGGGAACAGCCCCAGCATTTT. Residues: CSVGDREQPQHF. The chain couples TRBV29-1 to TRBJ1-5; TRBD1 agrees at 9 bases. Losses at the gene ends were 4 bases for V and 7 bases for J; bases not matched to a gene: 2. The CDR3 totals 12 residues. Per germline, CDR1 SQVTM and CDR2 ANQGSEA.

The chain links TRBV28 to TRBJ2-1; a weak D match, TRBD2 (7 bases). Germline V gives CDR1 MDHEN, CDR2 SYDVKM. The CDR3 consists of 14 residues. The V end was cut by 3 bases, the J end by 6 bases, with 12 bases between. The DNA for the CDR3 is TGTGCCAGCAGTTTCAGGGGAGGGGGCAATGAGCAGTTCTTC. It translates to CASSFRGGGNEQFF. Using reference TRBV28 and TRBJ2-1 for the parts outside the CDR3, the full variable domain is DVKVTQSSRYLVKRTGEKVFLECVQDMDHENMFWYRQDPGLGLRLIYFSYDVKMKEKGDIPEGYSVSREKKERFSLILESASTNQTSMYLCASSFRGGGNEQFFGPGTRLTVL.

The CDR3 DNA sequence: TGTGCCAGCAGCTCGTCCCACGAGCAGTACTTC. This sequence encodes CASSSSHEQYF. The chain recombines TRBV5-6 with TRBJ2-7; D call uncertain. Germline V lookup: CDR1 SGHDT, CDR2 YYEEEE. Trimming pared 3 bases from V and 5 bases from J, leaving 6 bases between. CDR3 length equals 11 residues.

CDR3 amino acids: CAVSGARRTDTQYF. The CDR3 nucleotides read TGTGCCGTCTCAGGGGCAAGGCGGACAGATACGCAGTATTTT. The chain uses TRBV30 and TRBJ2-3; D perhaps matches TRBD1 (6 bases). The germline gives CDR1 GTSNPN, CDR2 SVGIG (reference sequence). Trimming shortened V by 8 bases and J by 3 bases, and 18 bases separated the two germline ends. The CDR3 sequence is 14 residues long.

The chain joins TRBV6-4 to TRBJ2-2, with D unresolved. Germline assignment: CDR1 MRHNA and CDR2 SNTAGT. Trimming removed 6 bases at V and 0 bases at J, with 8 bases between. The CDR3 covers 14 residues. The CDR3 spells CASRPIANTGELFF. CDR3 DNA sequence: TGTGCCAGCAGACCCATAGCGAACACCGGGGAGCTGTTTTTT.